The 12 T cell receptor beta chains in this list originate from one sample, sequenced in a study of metastatic and nonmetastatic thyroid tumors. With MiXCR, TCRdb reprocessed the PCR reads. The data show 20,000 to 25,000 clones, approximately 16% seen once. Thyroid surgery took place with no prior treatment in any patient. Sequenced: tumor tissue. All receptors derive from a female donor with papillary thyroid cancer or a benign thyroid nodule (not recorded which). Some clones in this sample may be carry-over from other donors' samples.

The genes are TRBV20-1 and TRBJ1-5; 10 bases map to TRBD1. The CDR3 consists of 15 residues. The V and J ends lost 4 bases and 6 bases, in that order; junction bases with no gene match: 9. Germline CDR1 and CDR2: DFQATT and SNEGSKA (reference sequence). CDR3 sequence reads: CSANPGTGDIQPQHF. DNA for the CDR3: TGCAGTGCTAACCCCGGGACAGGGGACATTCAGCCCCAGCATTTT.

A note on this clone: With a much larger clone just one base away, this may be a read error. The chain carries TRBV9 and TRBJ2-1, with TRBD1 identical over 7 bases. This CDR3 is 17 amino acids long. The V and J ends lost 3 bases and 2 bases, in that order; junction bases with no gene match: 11. The germline V gene encodes CDR1 SGDLS and CDR2 YYNGEE. For the CDR3, the DNA is TGTGCCAGCAGCGCACCAGGGGGTATTAGCCCCTACAATGAGCAGTTCTTC. As protein: CASSAPGGISPYNEQFF.

This chain connects TRBV11-2 to TRBJ1-1, with TRBD1 as a possible D gene (5 bases). Trimming shortened V by 6 bases and J by 11 bases, and 19 bases separated the two germline ends. The CDR3 consists of 13 residues. Germline V gene lookup returns CDR1 SGHAT and CDR2 FQNNGV. The CDR3 DNA follows: TGTGCCAGCAGATTAACGGAGGACACTGTGGCTTTCTTT. Its protein is CASRLTEDTVAFF.

In its sample, this clone is medium-sized. V usage is TRBV7-9 and J usage is TRBJ1-2, with a weak D call TRBD1 (5 bases). Germline assignment: CDR1 SEHNR and CDR2 FQNEAQ (reference sequence). The CDR3 length is 13 residues. Trimming removed 8 bases at V and 4 bases at J, with 14 bases between. The CDR3 bases are TGTGCCAGCCAGGGTTGGGATTCCTATGGCTACACCTTC. Encoded protein: CASQGWDSYGYTF.

In its sample, this clone was seen many times. This rearrangement joins TRBV20-1 to TRBJ1-5; a weak D match, TRBD1 (5 bases). V dropped 4 bases and J dropped 3 bases, with 16 bases sitting between them. The CDR3 is made up of 15 amino acids. Per the germline V gene, CDR1 is DFQATT and CDR2 is SNEGSKA (reference sequence). The CDR3 protein is CSAIEVARDNQPQHF. CDR3 sequence (DNA): TGCAGTGCTATAGAGGTTGCCAGGGACAATCAGCCCCAGCATTTT.

There are many counts of this clone. The V call is TRBV28, the J call TRBJ2-1; 7 nucleotides line up with TRBD1. This CDR3 is 17 amino acids long. V was pared by 5 bases and J by 6 bases, with 16 bases of the junction left unmatched. From germline, CDR1 is MDHEN and CDR2 SYDVKM. CDR3 residues: CASSLPPRQGWSNEQFF. The DNA of the CDR3 is TGTGCCAGCAGTCTCCCCCCCAGACAGGGATGGAGCAATGAGCAGTTCTTC.

This clone was recorded at least ten times. Other DNA sequences within the sample encode an identical CDR3. The chain combines TRBV9 with TRBJ2-7, with a weak D call TRBD2 (7 bases). The CDR3 covers 15 residues. CDR1 is SGDLS and CDR2 is YYNGEE in the germline V gene. The V and J ends lost 3 bases and 7 bases respectively, with 20 bases between them. The CDR3 loop reads CASSGHGAGAEEQYF. In DNA form, the CDR3 reads TGTGCCAGCAGCGGGCACGGGGCGGGGGCTGAGGAGCAGTACTTC.

This clone was seen repeatedly, ten times or more. Since a much larger clone is just one base distant, this may be a read error. At the DNA level, this CDR3 is encoded by other sequences in the same sample as well. The rearrangement links TRBV6-1 to TRBJ1-6; perhaps TRBD1 as D (6 bases). The CDR3 is made up of 12 amino acids. CDR1 is MNHNS and CDR2 is SASEGT in the germline V gene. The DNA for the CDR3 is TGTGCCGGGCGGACAGCCAATTCGCCCCTCCACTTT. Translation gives CAGRTANSPLHF.

This chain connects TRBV5-1 to TRBJ2-7; 8 bases map to TRBD1. The junction had 15 bases not matched to a gene; V was cut back by 4 bases and J by 0 bases. Germline values: CDR1 SGHRS, CDR2 YFSETQ. The CDR3 totals 18 residues. The CDR3 DNA sequence: TGCGCCAGCAGCCGCGACAGGGGTTTAGCGTTGGTCTCCTACGAGCAGTACTTC. Translating gives CASSRDRGLALVSYEQYF. The complete variable domain, with remaining parts taken from reference TRBV5-1 and TRBJ2-7, reads KAGVTQTPRYLIKTRGQQVTLSCSPISGHRSVSWYQQTPGQGLQFLFEYFSETQRNKGNFPGRFSGRQFSNSRSEMNVSTLELGDSALYLCASSRDRGLALVSYEQYFGPGTRLTVT.

In this sample, this clone turned up a few times. V is TRBV28 and J is TRBJ1-2; TRBD1 might be the D (6 bases). The germline V and J ends were trimmed by 7 bases and 4 bases, with 13 bases remaining between them. Per the germline V gene, CDR1 is MDHEN and CDR2 is SYDVKM. The CDR3 is 13 residues long. The CDR3 DNA is TGTGCCAGCAACCGGGACACCTTCTATGGCTACACCTTC. It specifies CASNRDTFYGYTF.

With regard to this clone: A much larger clone lies one base from this, so it may be a read error. The same CDR3 can be traced to other DNA sequences in this sample. The chain combines TRBV29-1 with TRBJ2-2; 7 bases are a match to TRBD2. J gave up 2 bases and V 0 bases, and 3 bases lay outside the gene matches. The CDR3 sequence is 15 residues long. CDR1 and CDR2 from the germline V gene are SQVTM and ANQGSEA. Written as DNA, the CDR3 is TGCAGCGTTGAAGAGAGCGGGACCAACACCGGGGAGCTGTTTTTT. Protein: CSVEESGTNTGELFF.

In its sample, this clone was seen many times. V is TRBV20-1 and J is TRBJ2-3; the match to TRBD2 covers 8 bases. Per the germline V gene, CDR1 is DFQATT and CDR2 is SNEGSKA (reference sequence). Losses at the gene ends were 6 bases for V and 1 base for J; bases not matched to a gene: 9. The CDR3 runs 15 residues. The CDR3: CSANPVAGRTDTQYF. The CDR3 nucleotides read TGCAGTGCCAACCCCGTAGCGGGGCGCACAGATACGCAGTATTTT.